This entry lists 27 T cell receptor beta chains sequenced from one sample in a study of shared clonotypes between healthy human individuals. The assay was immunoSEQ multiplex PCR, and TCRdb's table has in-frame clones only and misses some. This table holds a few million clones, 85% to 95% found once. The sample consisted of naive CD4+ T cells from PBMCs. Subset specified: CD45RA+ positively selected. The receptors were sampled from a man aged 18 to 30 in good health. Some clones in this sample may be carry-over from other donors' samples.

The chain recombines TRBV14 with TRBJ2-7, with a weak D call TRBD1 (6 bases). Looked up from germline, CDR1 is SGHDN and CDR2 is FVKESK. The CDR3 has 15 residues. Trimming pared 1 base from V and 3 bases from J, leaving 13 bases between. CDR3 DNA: TGTGCCAGCAGCCAAGCTCTGGACAGCTTCTACGAGCAGTACTTC. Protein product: CASSQALDSFYEQYF.

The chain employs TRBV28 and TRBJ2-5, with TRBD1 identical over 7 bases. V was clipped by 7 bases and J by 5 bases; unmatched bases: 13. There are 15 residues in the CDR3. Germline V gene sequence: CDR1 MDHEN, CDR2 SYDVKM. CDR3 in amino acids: CASTKRQGGGETQYF. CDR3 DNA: TGTGCCAGCACCAAAAGACAGGGCGGCGGGGAGACCCAGTACTTC. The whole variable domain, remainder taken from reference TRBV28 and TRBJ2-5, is DVKVTQSSRYLVKRTGEKVFLECVQDMDHENMFWYRQDPGLGLRLIYFSYDVKMKEKGDIPEGYSVSREKKERFSLILESASTNQTSMYLCASTKRQGGGETQYFGPGTRLLVL.

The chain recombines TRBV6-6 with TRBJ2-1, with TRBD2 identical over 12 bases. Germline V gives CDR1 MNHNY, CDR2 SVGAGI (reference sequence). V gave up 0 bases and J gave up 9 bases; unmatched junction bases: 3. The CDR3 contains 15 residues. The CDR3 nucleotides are TGTGCCAGCAGTTACTCGACTAGCGGGAGTGGTGAGCAGTTCTTC. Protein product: CASSYSTSGSGEQFF.

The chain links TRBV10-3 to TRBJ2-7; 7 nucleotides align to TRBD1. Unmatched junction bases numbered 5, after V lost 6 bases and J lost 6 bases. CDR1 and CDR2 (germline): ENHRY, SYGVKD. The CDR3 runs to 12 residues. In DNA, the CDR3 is TGTGCCATCAGAACTACAGGGGTCGAGCAGTACTTC. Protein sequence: CAIRTTGVEQYF.

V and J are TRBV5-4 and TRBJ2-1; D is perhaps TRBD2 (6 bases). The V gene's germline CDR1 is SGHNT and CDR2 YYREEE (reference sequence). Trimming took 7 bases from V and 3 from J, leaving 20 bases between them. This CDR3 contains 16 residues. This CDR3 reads CASHPGGGVDYNEQFF. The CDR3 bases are TGTGCCAGCCATCCCGGGGGAGGAGTCGACTACAATGAGCAGTTCTTC.

The chain's CDR3 is CASSITGSRKMKQYF. The DNA of the CDR3 is TGTGCCAGCTCCATCACGGGCAGTCGAAAGATGAAGCAGTACTTC. The V gene is TRBV28, the J gene TRBJ2-5; no clear D gene. Trimming cost V 8 bases and J 11 bases, with 27 bases left between them. The CDR3 sequence is 15 residues long. Germline values: CDR1 MDHEN, CDR2 SYDVKM.

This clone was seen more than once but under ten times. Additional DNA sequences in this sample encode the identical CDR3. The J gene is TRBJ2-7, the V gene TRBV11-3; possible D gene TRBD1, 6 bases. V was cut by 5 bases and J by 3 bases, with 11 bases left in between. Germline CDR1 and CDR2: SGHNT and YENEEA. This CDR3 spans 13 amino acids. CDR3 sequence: CASSLGQFYEQYF. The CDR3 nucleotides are TGTGCCAGCAGCCTCGGACAGTTCTACGAGCAGTACTTC.

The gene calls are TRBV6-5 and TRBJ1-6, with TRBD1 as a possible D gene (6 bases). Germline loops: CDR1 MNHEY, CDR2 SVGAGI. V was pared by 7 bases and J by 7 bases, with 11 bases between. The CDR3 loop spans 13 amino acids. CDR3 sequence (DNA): TGTGCCAGCAAGACGGGGGGCAATTCACCCCTCCACTTT. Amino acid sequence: CASKTGGNSPLHF.

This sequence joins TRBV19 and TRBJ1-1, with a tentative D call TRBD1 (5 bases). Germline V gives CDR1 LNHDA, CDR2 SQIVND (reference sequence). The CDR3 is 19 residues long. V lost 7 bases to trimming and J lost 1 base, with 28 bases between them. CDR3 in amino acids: CASNWGLTQGARQNTEAFF. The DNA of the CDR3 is TGTGCCAGTAACTGGGGCCTGACCCAAGGGGCACGTCAGAACACTGAAGCTTTCTTT.

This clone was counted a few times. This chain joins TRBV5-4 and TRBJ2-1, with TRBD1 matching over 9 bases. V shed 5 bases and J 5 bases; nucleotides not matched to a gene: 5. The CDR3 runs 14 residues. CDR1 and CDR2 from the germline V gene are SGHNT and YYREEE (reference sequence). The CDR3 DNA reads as TGTGCCAGCAGTGGACAGGGGAGTCACAATGAGCAGTTCTTC. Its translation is CASSGQGSHNEQFF. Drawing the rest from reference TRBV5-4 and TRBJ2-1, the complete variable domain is ETGVTQSPTHLIKTRGQQVTLRCSSQSGHNTVSWYQQALGQGPQFIFQYYREEENGRGNFPPRFSGLQFPNYSSELNVNALELDDSALYLCASSGQGSHNEQFFGPGTRLTVL.

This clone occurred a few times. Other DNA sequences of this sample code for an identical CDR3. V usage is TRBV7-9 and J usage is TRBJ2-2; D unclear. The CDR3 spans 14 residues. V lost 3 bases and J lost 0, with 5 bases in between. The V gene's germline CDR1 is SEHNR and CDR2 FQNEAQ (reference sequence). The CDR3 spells CASSLPPNTGELFF. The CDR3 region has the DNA TGTGCCAGCAGCTTGCCCCCGAACACCGGGGAGCTGTTTTTT.

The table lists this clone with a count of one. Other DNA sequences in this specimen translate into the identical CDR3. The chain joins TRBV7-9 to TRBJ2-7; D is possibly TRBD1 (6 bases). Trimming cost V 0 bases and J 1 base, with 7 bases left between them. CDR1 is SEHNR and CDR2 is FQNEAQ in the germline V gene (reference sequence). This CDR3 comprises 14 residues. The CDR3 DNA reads TGTGCCAGCAGCTTAGCCGGACAGTCCTACGAGCAGTACTTC. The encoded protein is CASSLAGQSYEQYF.

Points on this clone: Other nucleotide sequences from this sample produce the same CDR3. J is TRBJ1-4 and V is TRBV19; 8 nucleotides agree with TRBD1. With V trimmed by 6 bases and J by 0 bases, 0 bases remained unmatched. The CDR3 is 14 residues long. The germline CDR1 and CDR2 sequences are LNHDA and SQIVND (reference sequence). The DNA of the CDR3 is TGTGCCAGTAGGGACAGGGCAACTAATGAAAAACTGTTTTTT. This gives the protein CASRDRATNEKLFF.

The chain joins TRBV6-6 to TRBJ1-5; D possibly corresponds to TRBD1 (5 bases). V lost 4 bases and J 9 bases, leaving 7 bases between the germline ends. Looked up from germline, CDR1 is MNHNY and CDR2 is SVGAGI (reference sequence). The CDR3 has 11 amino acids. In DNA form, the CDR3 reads TGTGCCAGCAGTTTCCAGGGGCCCCAGCATTTT. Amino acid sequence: CASSFQGPQHF.

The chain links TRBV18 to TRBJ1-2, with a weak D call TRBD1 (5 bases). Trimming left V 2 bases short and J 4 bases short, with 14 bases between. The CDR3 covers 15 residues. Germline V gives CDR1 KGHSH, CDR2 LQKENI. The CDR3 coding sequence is TGTGCCAGCTCACCAGGGACGGAGTCGGGCTATGGCTACACCTTC. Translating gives CASSPGTESGYGYTF.

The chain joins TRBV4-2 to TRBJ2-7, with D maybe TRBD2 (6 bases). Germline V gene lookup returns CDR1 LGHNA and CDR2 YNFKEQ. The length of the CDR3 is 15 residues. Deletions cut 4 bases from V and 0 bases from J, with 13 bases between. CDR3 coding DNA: TGTGCCAGCAGCCCGGGGGACGTAAGCTCCTACGAGCAGTACTTC. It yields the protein CASSPGDVSSYEQYF.

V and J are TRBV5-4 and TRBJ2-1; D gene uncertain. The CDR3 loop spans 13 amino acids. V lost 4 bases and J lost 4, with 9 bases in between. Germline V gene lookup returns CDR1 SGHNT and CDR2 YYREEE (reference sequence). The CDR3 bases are TGTGCCAGCAGCGGCCCGGGTTACAATGAGCAGTTCTTC. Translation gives CASSGPGYNEQFF.

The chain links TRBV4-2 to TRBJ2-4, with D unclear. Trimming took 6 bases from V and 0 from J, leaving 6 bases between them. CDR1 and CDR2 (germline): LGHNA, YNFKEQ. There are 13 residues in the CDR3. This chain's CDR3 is CASSDIAKNIQYF. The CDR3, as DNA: TGTGCCAGCAGTGACATAGCCAAAAACATTCAGTACTTC.

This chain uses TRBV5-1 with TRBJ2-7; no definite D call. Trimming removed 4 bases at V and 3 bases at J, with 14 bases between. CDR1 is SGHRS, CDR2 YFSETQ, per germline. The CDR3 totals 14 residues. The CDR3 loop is CASSDSRNVYEQYF. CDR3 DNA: TGCGCCAGCAGCGACTCGCGAAACGTCTACGAGCAGTACTTC.

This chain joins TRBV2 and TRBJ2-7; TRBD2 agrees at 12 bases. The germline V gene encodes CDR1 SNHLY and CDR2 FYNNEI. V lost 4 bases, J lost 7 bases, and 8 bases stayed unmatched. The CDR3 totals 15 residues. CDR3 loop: CASSGGLAGSEEQYF. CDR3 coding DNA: TGTGCCAGCAGTGGAGGACTAGCGGGAAGTGAGGAGCAGTACTTC.

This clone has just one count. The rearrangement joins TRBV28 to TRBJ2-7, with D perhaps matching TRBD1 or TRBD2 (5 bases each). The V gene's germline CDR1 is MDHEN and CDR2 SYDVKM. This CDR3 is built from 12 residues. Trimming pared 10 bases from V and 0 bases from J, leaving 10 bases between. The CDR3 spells CAIRDGSYEQYF. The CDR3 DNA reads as TGTGCCATCAGGGACGGCTCCTACGAGCAGTACTTC.

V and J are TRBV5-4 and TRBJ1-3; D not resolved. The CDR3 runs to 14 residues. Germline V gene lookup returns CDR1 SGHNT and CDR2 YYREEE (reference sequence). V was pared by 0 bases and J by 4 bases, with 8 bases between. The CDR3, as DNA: TGTGCCAGCAGCTTGGGGACTAGGGGAAACACCATATATTTT. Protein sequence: CASSLGTRGNTIYF. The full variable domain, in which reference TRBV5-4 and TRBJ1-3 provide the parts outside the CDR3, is ETGVTQSPTHLIKTRGQQVTLRCSSQSGHNTVSWYQQALGQGPQFIFQYYREEENGRGNFPPRFSGLQFPNYSSELNVNALELDDSALYLCASSLGTRGNTIYFGEGSWLTVV.

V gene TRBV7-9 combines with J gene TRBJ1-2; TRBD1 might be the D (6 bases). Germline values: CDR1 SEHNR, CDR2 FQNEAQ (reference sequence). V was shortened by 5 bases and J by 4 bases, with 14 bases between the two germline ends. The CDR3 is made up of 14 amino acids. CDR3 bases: TGTGCCAGCAGCCAGACAGGCGTCGTCTATGGCTACACCTTC. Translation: CASSQTGVVYGYTF.

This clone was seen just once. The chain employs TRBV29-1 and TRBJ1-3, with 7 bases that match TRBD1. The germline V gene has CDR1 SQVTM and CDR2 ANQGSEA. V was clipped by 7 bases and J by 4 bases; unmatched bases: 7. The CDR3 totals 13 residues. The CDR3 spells CSAGDSAGNTIYF. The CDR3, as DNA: TGCAGCGCCGGGGACAGCGCAGGAAACACCATATATTTT. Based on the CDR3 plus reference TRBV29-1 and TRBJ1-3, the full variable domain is SAVISQKPSRDICQRGTSLTIQCQVDSQVTMMFWYRQQPGQSLTLIATANQGSEATYESGFVIDKFPISRPNLTFSTLTVSNMSPEDSSIYLCSAGDSAGNTIYFGEGSWLTVV.

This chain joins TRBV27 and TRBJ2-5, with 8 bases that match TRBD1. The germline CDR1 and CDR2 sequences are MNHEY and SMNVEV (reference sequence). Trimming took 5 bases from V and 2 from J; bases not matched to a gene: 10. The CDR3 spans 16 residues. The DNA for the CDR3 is TGTGCCAGCAGTGGCAGGGGCAGGGGGCAGCAAGAGACCCAGTACTTC. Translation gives CASSGRGRGQQETQYF.

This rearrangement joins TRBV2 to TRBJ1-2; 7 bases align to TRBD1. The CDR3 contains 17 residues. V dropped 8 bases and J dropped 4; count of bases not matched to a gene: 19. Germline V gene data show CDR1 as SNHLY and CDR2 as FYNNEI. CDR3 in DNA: TGTGCCAGCGGAGTTAACAGGGGCCCGACGGTGGGCTATGGCTACACCTTC. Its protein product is CASGVNRGPTVGYGYTF.

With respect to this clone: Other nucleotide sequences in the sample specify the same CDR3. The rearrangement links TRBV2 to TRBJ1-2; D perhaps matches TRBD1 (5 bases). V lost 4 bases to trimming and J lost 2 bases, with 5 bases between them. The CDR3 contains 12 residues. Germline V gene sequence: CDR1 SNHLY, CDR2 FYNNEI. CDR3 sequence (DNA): TGTGCCAGCAGTGCAGGGAACTATGGCTACACCTTC. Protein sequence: CASSAGNYGYTF.